The clone carrying this T cell receptor beta chain has ten or more counts. The antigen is unknown. The data originate from a study of radiation and T cells in renal cell carcinoma. Germline loops: CDR1 SQVTM, CDR2 ANQGSEA. The CDR3 totals 11 residues. Overall study results and limits: From baseline, blood top tumor clonotypes peaked at 2 weeks post-radiation. Pretreatment tumor biopsies were lacking, so baseline clonotypes are unknown.

Sequencing used immunoSEQ multiplex PCR; TCRdb keeps in-frame clones, though not all of them. The sample shows roughly 60,000 clones, roughly 79% of them seen only once. Time point described: blood 2 weeks post-SBRT. Treatment given: 15 Gy SBRT to primary tumor, nephrectomy 4 weeks later. Clear cell pathology was present in this patient's renal cell carcinoma. The rearrangement joins TRBV29-1 to TRBJ2-4; D is possibly TRBD2 (5 bases). This TCR was sampled from a man aged 60 to 69 with renal cell carcinoma. Source: blood, taken from a patient whose treatment included radiotherapy and nephrectomy. The CDR3 DNA is TGCAGTGCCGGAGGTGAAAACATTCAGTACTTC. This sequence encodes CSAGGENIQYF. Full variable domain (rest looked up from reference TRBV29-1 and TRBJ2-4): SAVISQKPSRDICQRGTSLTIQCQVDSQVTMMFWYRQQPGQSLTLIATANQGSEATYESGFVIDKFPISRPNLTFSTLTVSNMSPEDSSIYLCSAGGENIQYFGAGTRLSVL.